These T cell receptor beta chains were read from a single sample in a study of a mutant IDH1 vaccine in newly diagnosed glioma. These receptors' targets are unknown. Data came from immunoSEQ multiplex PCR; TCRdb stores just in-frame clones and leaves some out. The repertoire has some 52,000 clones, around nine tenths of them found once; the top ten carry approximately 2.5%. Source: PBMCs, taken from a glioma patient whose treatment included an IDH1 peptide vaccine. These receptors were collected from a man aged 50 or older with glioma. CDR3s include the opening cysteine and the closing phenylalanine or tryptophan. Each record gives: clone size, D gene, J gene, V gene, CDR3 DNA, CDR3 protein. A D gene is named only where the DNA matches it firmly. For some rows the clone size is stated as once, few or many, or as a class when expanded; others skip it.

clone_size: .
d_call: TRBD1
j_call: TRBJ1-5
v_call: TRBV28
cdr3_nt: TGTGCCAGCATCCCCGGGACAGGGGGATTCAATCAGCCCCAGCATTTT
cdr3_aa: CASIPGTGGFNQPQHF

clone_size: .
d_call: TRBD1
j_call: TRBJ2-3
v_call: TRBV4-2
cdr3_nt: TGTGCCAGCAGCCCGGGACAGGGCGCCGATACGCAGTATTTT
cdr3_aa: CASSPGQGADTQYF

clone_size: .
d_call: TRBD1
j_call: TRBJ2-5
v_call: TRBV11-2
cdr3_nt: TGTGCCAGCAGATCGGACAGGGCAGGAGAGACCCAGTACTTC
cdr3_aa: CASRSDRAGETQYF

clone_size: .
d_call: .
j_call: TRBJ1-5
v_call: TRBV5-6
cdr3_nt: TGTGCCAGCAGCTTCGGGGCAGGGAATCAGCCCCAGCATTTT
cdr3_aa: CASSFGAGNQPQHF

clone_size: .
d_call: TRBD2
j_call: TRBJ2-3
v_call: TRBV4-3
cdr3_nt: TGCGCCAGCAGGGACGTGGGCGGGGGGTCAGATACGCAGTATTTT
cdr3_aa: CASRDVGGGSDTQYF

clone_size: .
d_call: TRBD1
j_call: TRBJ1-5
v_call: TRBV5-1
cdr3_nt: TGCGCCAGCAGCTTGACAGGGGACGGTCAGCCCCAGCATTTT
cdr3_aa: CASSLTGDGQPQHF

clone_size: .
d_call: .
j_call: TRBJ2-5
v_call: TRBV15
cdr3_nt: TGTGCCACCAGCAGAGAAAGGGTCGGGACCCAGTACTTC
cdr3_aa: CATSRERVGTQYF

clone_size: .
d_call: TRBD2
j_call: TRBJ2-1
v_call: TRBV9
cdr3_nt: TGTGCCAGCAGCGGAACGGGACTAGTCGTCAATGAGCAGTTCTTC
cdr3_aa: CASSGTGLVVNEQFF

clone_size: .
d_call: TRBD1
j_call: TRBJ2-7
v_call: TRBV2
cdr3_nt: TGTGCCAGCAGCGCGGACAGGGGAAAGACCTACGAGCAGTACTTC
cdr3_aa: CASSADRGKTYEQYF

clone_size: once
d_call: TRBD2
j_call: TRBJ2-3
v_call: TRBV6-1
cdr3_nt: TGTGCCAGCAGGGAACTAGCGGGGGGGTATAGCACAGATACGCAGTATTTT
cdr3_aa: CASRELAGGYSTDTQYF

clone_size: .
d_call: .
j_call: TRBJ1-1
v_call: TRBV11-3
cdr3_nt: TGTGCCAGCAGCTTGGTTCGCGAACGGAAAACCGGGACGAACGGTAATGAAGCTTTCTTT
cdr3_aa: CASSLVRERKTGTNGNEAFF

clone_size: .
d_call: TRBD1
j_call: TRBJ1-4
v_call: TRBV7-9
cdr3_nt: TGTGCCAGCAGCCTACAGGGGATCGGTGAAAAACTGTTTTTT
cdr3_aa: CASSLQGIGEKLFF

clone_size: .
d_call: .
j_call: TRBJ2-7
v_call: TRBV21-1
cdr3_nt: TGTGCCAGCAGCAAAGCCTCTGACACCTACGAGCAGTACTTC
cdr3_aa: CASSKASDTYEQYF

clone_size: once
d_call: .
j_call: TRBJ2-7
v_call: TRBV6-1
cdr3_nt: TGTGCCAGCCGCGCGATCTTCGAGTTGGACGAGCAGTACTTC
cdr3_aa: CASRAIFELDEQYF

clone_size: few
d_call: .
j_call: TRBJ1-2
v_call: TRBV5-5
cdr3_nt: TGTGCCAGCAGAAGGCCCGGCAGGGGCTCTAACTATGGCTACACCTTC
cdr3_aa: CASRRPGRGSNYGYTF

clone_size: .
d_call: .
j_call: TRBJ1-3
v_call: TRBV6-4
cdr3_nt: TGTGCCAGCAGTGACCCCAGGACGGAGCAACCCGGAAACACCATATATTTT
cdr3_aa: CASSDPRTEQPGNTIYF

clone_size: .
d_call: TRBD1
j_call: TRBJ1-1
v_call: TRBV28
cdr3_nt: TGTGCCAGCAGGGGACAGGGGTACACTGAAGCTTTCTTT
cdr3_aa: CASRGQGYTEAFF

clone_size: .
d_call: TRBD2
j_call: TRBJ2-1
v_call: TRBV5-1
cdr3_nt: TGCGCCAGCAGCCTGCGGGGTAGCGGGCAAGCCTACAATGAGCAGTTCTTC
cdr3_aa: CASSLRGSGQAYNEQFF

clone_size: .
d_call: TRBD2
j_call: TRBJ2-2
v_call: TRBV9
cdr3_nt: TGTGCCAGCAGCCCCAGGGCTAGCGGGGGGGTGAACACCGGGGAGCTGTTTTTT
cdr3_aa: CASSPRASGGVNTGELFF

clone_size: once
d_call: .
j_call: TRBJ1-2
v_call: TRBV19
cdr3_nt: TGTGCCAGTAGTATAGAAGAGGGACTCCTTATTGGCTACACCTTC
cdr3_aa: CASSIEEGLLIGYTF

clone_size: .
d_call: TRBD2
j_call: TRBJ2-5
v_call: TRBV7-2
cdr3_nt: TGTGCCAGCAGTCAGGGTCTAGCGGGATCGTCCCAGTACTTC
cdr3_aa: CASSQGLAGSSQYF

clone_size: .
d_call: TRBD2
j_call: TRBJ2-7
v_call: TRBV7-3
cdr3_nt: TGTGCCAGCAGCTTAACGGGACTAGCGGGAGGTGCCTACGAGCAGTACTTC
cdr3_aa: CASSLTGLAGGAYEQYF

clone_size: .
d_call: .
j_call: TRBJ2-7
v_call: TRBV6-5
cdr3_nt: TGTGCCAGCAGTCCACGGCCAACACGGACCTACGAGCAGTACTTC
cdr3_aa: CASSPRPTRTYEQYF

clone_size: .
d_call: .
j_call: TRBJ2-1
v_call: TRBV7-8
cdr3_nt: TGTGCCAGCAGCTTAAAAGGCACGTCCGAGTTCTTC
cdr3_aa: CASSLKGTSEFF

clone_size: .
d_call: TRBD1
j_call: TRBJ2-2
v_call: TRBV5-7
cdr3_nt: TGTGCCAACCCAGGGGGCCCCGGGGAGCTGTTTTTT
cdr3_aa: CANPGGPGELFF

clone_size: .
d_call: .
j_call: TRBJ1-1
v_call: TRBV6-5
cdr3_nt: TGTGCCAGCAGTTACTCAAGGGTAGGGAACACTGAAGCTTTCTTT
cdr3_aa: CASSYSRVGNTEAFF

clone_size: .
d_call: .
j_call: TRBJ1-1
v_call: TRBV29-1
cdr3_nt: TGCAGCGTTGAAAGGACCACTGAAGCTTTCTTT
cdr3_aa: CSVERTTEAFF

clone_size: .
d_call: .
j_call: TRBJ1-3
v_call: TRBV28
cdr3_nt: TGTGCCAGCAGTTCCCTCAGGGGCCCATCCGGAAACACCATATATTTT
cdr3_aa: CASSSLRGPSGNTIYF

clone_size: .
d_call: TRBD1
j_call: TRBJ2-5
v_call: TRBV19
cdr3_nt: TGTGCCAGTAAGGAAAGTCGCGGACAGGGTATGACCCAGTACTTC
cdr3_aa: CASKESRGQGMTQYF

clone_size: .
d_call: TRBD1
j_call: TRBJ2-7
v_call: TRBV29-1
cdr3_nt: TGCAGCGTCATCCCCCACACAGGGGGGTCGTACGAGCAGTACTTC
cdr3_aa: CSVIPHTGGSYEQYF

clone_size: .
d_call: TRBD1
j_call: TRBJ2-2
v_call: TRBV27
cdr3_nt: TGTGCCAGCAGTCCGACAGGGATGGGCGGGGAGCTGTTTTTT
cdr3_aa: CASSPTGMGGELFF

clone_size: few
d_call: TRBD2
j_call: TRBJ2-5
v_call: TRBV15
cdr3_nt: TGTGCCACCAGCAGAAAGGGACTAGCGGGAGCCAAGAATCGGGAGACCCAGTACTTC
cdr3_aa: CATSRKGLAGAKNRETQYF

clone_size: .
d_call: TRBD1
j_call: TRBJ1-5
v_call: TRBV7-2
cdr3_nt: TGTGCCAGCAGCGCGGCGACAGGGGGTCATAGCAATCAGCCCCAGCATTTT
cdr3_aa: CASSAATGGHSNQPQHF

clone_size: .
d_call: .
j_call: TRBJ1-2
v_call: TRBV5-6
cdr3_nt: TGTGCCAGCAGCCTCGGGGTAGGGGCCTACACCTATGGCTACACCTTC
cdr3_aa: CASSLGVGAYTYGYTF

clone_size: .
d_call: .
j_call: TRBJ2-5
v_call: TRBV6-5
cdr3_nt: TGTGCCAGCAGTTCGGACGCCTCGGGGATCCAGTACTTC
cdr3_aa: CASSSDASGIQYF

clone_size: once
d_call: .
j_call: TRBJ2-7
v_call: TRBV4-1
cdr3_nt: TGCGCCAGCAGCCAAGGTCCTGTAGTGGGCTACGAGCAGTACTTC
cdr3_aa: CASSQGPVVGYEQYF

clone_size: .
d_call: .
j_call: TRBJ2-3
v_call: TRBV6-6
cdr3_nt: TGTGCCAGCAGCCTAACAGATACGCAGTATTTT
cdr3_aa: CASSLTDTQYF

clone_size: once
d_call: .
j_call: TRBJ1-1
v_call: TRBV27
cdr3_nt: TGTGCCAGCAGCCAGCCCCCGGGGAACACTGAAGCTTTCTTT
cdr3_aa: CASSQPPGNTEAFF

clone_size: .
d_call: TRBD1
j_call: TRBJ1-2
v_call: TRBV28
cdr3_nt: TGTGCCAGCAGCTTACAGGGGTATGGCTACACCTTC
cdr3_aa: CASSLQGYGYTF

clone_size: .
d_call: .
j_call: TRBJ2-7
v_call: TRBV13
cdr3_nt: TGTGCCAGCACCTCGGGACTGGTGTACGAGCAGTACTTC
cdr3_aa: CASTSGLVYEQYF

clone_size: once
d_call: .
j_call: TRBJ2-7
v_call: TRBV5-1
cdr3_nt: TGCGCCAGCAGCTGGGGGGACACCAACTCCGAGCAGTACTTC
cdr3_aa: CASSWGDTNSEQYF

clone_size: .
d_call: TRBD1
j_call: TRBJ1-3
v_call: TRBV19
cdr3_nt: TGTGCCAGTAGTATGCGGGACAGGGGCGGAAACACCATATATTTT
cdr3_aa: CASSMRDRGGNTIYF